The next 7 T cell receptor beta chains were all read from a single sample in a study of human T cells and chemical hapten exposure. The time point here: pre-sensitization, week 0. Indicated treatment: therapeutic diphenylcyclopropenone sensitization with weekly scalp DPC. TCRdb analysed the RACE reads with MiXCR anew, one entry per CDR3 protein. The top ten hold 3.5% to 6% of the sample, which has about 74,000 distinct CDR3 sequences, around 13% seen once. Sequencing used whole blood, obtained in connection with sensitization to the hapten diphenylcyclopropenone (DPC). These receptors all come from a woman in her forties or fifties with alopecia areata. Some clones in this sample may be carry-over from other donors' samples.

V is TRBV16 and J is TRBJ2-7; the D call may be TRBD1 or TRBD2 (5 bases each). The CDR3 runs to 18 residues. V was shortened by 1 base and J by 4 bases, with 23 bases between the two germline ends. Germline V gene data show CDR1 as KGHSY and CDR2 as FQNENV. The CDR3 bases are TGTGCCAGCAGCCAATTTCTATACGTCGGGACGGAGGATTACGAGCAGTACTTC. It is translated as CASSQFLYVGTEDYEQYF.

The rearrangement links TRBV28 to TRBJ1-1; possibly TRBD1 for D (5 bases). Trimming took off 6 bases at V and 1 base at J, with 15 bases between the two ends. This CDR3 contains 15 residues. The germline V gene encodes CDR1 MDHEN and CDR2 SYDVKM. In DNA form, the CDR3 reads TGTGCCAGCAGAGACAGTTATTTTGGGAACACTGAAGCTTTCTTT. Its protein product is CASRDSYFGNTEAFF.

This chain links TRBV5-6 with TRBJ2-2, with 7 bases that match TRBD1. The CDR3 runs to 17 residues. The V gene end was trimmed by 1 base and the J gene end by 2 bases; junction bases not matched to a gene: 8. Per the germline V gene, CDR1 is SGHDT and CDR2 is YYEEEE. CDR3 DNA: TGTGCCAGCAGCTTGCTCCTGACAGGGTATAACACCGGGGAGCTGTTTTTT. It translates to CASSLLLTGYNTGELFF.

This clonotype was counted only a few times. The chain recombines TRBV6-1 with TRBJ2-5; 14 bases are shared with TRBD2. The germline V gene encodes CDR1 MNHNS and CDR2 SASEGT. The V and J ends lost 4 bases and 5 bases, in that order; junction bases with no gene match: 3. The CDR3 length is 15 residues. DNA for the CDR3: TGTGCCAGCAGTGCGGGACTAGCGGGAGTCGAGACCCAGTACTTC. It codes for CASSAGLAGVETQYF.

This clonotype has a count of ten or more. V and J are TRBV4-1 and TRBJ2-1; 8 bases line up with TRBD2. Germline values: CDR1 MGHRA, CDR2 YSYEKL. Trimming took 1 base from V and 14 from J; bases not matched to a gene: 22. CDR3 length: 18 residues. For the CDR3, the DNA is TGCGCCAGCAGCCAAGCTCAAGTGGGGAGCGGGAGACGCCCAGCTGAGTTCTTC. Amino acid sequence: CASSQAQVGSGRRPAEFF.

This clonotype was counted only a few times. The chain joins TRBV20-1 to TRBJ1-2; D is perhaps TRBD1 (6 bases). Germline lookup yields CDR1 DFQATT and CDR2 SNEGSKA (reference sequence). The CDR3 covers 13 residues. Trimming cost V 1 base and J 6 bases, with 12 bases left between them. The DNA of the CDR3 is TGCAGTGCTAGAGGGGGGGCAACTAATGGCTACACCTTC. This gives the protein CSARGGATNGYTF.

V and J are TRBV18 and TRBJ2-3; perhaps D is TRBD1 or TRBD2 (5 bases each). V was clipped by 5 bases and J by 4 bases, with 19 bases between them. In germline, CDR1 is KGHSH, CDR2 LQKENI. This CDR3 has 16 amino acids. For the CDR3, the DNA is TGTGCCAGCTCAGCTCCGGGACGGGAAGGCTCAGATACGCAGTATTTT. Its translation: CASSAPGREGSDTQYF.